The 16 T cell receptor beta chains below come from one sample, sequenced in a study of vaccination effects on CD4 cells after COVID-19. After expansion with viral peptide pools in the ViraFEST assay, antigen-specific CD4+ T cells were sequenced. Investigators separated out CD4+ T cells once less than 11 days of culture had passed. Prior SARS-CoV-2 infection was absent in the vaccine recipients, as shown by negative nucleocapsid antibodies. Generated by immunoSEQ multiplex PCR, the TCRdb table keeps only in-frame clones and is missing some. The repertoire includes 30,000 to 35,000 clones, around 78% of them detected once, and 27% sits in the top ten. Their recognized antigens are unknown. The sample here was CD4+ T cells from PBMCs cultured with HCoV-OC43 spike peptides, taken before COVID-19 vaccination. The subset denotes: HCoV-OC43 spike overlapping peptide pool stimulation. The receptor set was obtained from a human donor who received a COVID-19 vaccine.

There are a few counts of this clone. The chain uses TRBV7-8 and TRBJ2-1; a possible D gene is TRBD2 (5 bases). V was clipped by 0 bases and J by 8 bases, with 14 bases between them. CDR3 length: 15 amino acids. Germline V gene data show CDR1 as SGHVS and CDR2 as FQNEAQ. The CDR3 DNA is TGTGCCAGCAGCTTAGCAGGCGCTACGAGGGATGAGCAGTTCTTC. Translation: CASSLAGATRDEQFF.

The CDR3 spells CASSLLFLAFEQFF. CDR3 nucleotides: TGTGCCAGCAGCTTACTGTTTCTAGCGTTTGAGCAGTTCTTC. The chain combines TRBV5-6 with TRBJ2-1, with D tentatively TRBD2 (6 bases). The CDR3 is 14 residues long. Deletions cut 2 bases from V and 9 bases from J, with 15 bases between. Looked up from germline, CDR1 is SGHDT and CDR2 is YYEEEE.

DNA of the CDR3: TGTGCCAGCAGCCGTCGGTTTGGGGGCACTGAAGCTTTCTTT. Protein product: CASSRRFGGTEAFF. The chain carries TRBV7-2 and TRBJ1-1, with D maybe TRBD1 (5 bases). CDR3 length: 14 residues. Per the germline V gene, CDR1 is SGHTA and CDR2 is FQGNSA. Trimming took off 5 bases at V and 4 bases at J, with 14 bases between the two ends. Supplemented by reference TRBV7-2 and TRBJ1-1, the full variable domain reads GAGVSQSPSNKVTEKGKDVELRCDPISGHTALYWYRQSLGQGLEFLIYFQGNSAPDKSGLPSDRFSAERTGGSVSTLTIQRTQQEDSAVYLCASSRRFGGTEAFFGQGTRLTVV.

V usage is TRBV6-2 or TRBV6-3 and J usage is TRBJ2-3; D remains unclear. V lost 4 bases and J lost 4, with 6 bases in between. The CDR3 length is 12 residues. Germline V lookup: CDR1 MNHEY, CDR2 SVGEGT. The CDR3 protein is CASSSRSDTQYF. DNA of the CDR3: TGTGCCAGCAGTTCCCGCTCAGATACGCAGTATTTT.

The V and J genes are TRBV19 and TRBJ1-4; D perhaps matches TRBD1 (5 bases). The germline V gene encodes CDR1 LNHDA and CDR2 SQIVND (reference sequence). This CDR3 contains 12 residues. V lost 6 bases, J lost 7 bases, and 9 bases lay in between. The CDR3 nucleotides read TGTGCCAGTAGATCGGGGACTGAAAAACTGTTTTTT. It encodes CASRSGTEKLFF.

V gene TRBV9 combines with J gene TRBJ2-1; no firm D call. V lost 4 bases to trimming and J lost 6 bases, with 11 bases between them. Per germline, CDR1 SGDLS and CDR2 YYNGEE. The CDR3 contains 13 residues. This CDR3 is CASSPAALNEQFF. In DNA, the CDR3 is TGTGCCAGCAGCCCCGCCGCCCTCAATGAGCAGTTCTTC.

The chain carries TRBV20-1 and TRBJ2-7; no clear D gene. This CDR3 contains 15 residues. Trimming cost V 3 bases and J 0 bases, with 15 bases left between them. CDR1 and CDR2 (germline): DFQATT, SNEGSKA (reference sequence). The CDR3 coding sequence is TGCAGTGCTAGTGGTCAGGCGATAAGCTCCTACGAGCAGTACTTC. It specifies CSASGQAISSYEQYF.

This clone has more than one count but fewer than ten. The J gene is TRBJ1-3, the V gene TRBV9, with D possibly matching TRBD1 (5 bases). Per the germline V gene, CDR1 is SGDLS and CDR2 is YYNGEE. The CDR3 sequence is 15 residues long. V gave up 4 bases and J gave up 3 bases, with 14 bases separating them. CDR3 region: CASSLEGSGGNTIYF. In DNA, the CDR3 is TGTGCCAGCAGCCTTGAGGGGTCGGGTGGAAACACCATATATTTT.

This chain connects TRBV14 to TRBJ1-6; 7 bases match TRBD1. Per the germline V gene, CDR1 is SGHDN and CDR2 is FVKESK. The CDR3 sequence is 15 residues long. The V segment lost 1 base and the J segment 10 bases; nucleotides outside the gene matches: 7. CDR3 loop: CASSQVRAGGSPLHF. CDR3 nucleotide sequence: TGTGCCAGCAGCCAAGTCCGAGCAGGGGGATCACCCCTCCACTTT.

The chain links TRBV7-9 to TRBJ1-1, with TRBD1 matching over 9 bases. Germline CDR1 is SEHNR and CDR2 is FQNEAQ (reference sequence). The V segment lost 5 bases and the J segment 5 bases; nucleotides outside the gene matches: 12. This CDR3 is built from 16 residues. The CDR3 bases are TGTGCCAGCAGCCCCTTTCCCCGGGACAGGGCGACTGAAGCTTTCTTT. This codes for CASSPFPRDRATEAFF.

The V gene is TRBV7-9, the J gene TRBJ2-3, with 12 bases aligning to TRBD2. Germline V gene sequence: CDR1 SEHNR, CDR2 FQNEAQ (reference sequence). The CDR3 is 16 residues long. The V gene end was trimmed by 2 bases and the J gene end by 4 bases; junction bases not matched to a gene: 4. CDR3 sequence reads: CASSLSASGRADTQYF. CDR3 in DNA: TGTGCCAGCAGCTTATCGGCTAGCGGGAGGGCAGATACGCAGTATTTT.

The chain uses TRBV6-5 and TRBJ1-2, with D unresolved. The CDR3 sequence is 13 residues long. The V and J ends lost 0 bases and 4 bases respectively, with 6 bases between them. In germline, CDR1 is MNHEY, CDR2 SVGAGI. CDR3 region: CASSYSIGYGYTF. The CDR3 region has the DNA TGTGCCAGCAGTTACTCGATTGGCTATGGCTACACCTTC.

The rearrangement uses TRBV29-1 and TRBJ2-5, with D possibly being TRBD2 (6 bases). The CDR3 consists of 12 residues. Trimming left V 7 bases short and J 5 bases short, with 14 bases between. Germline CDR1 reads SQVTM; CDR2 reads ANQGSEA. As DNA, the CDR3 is TGCAGCGGGACTACACACGGGGAGACCCAGTACTTC. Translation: CSGTTHGETQYF.

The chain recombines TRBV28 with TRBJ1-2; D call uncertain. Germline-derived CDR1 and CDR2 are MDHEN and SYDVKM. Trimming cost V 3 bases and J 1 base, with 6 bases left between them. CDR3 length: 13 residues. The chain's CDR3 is CASSFRDNYGYTF. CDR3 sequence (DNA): TGTGCCAGCAGTTTCCGGGATAACTATGGCTACACCTTC.

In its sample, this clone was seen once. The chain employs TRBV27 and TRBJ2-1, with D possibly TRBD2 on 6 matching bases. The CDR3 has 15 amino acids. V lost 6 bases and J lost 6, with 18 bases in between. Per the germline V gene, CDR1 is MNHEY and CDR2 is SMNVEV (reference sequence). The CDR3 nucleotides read TGTGCCAGCAGGTCTGATGGAAGGAGGGGCAATGAGCAGTTCTTC. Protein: CASRSDGRRGNEQFF.

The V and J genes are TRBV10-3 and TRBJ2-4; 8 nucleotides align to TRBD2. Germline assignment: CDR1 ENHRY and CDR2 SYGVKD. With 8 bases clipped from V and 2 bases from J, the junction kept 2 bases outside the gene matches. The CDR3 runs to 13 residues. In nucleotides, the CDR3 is TGTGCCATCCAGCGGGAGACCAAAAACATTCAGTACTTC. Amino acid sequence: CAIQRETKNIQYF.